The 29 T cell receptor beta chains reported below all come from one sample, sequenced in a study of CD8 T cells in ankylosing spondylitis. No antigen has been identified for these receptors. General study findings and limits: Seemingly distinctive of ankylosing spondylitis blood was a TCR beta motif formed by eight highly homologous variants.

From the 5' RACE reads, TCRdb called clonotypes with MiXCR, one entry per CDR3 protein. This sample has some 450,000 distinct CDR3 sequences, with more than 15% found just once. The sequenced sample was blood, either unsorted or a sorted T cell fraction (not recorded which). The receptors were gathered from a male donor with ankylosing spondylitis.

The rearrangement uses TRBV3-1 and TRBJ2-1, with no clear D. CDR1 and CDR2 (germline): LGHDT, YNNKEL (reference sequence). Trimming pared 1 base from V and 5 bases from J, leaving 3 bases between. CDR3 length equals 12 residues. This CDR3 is CASSQVDNEQFF. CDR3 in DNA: TGTGCCAGCAGCCAAGTGGACAATGAGCAGTTCTTC.

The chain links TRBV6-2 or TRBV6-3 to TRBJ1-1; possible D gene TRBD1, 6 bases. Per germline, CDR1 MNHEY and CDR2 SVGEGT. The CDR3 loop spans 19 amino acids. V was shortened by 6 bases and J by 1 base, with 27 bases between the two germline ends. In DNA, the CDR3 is TGTGCCAGCAGGCCTCCTTTAAGGGGGAAGAGGGTCGAGAACACTGAAGCTTTCTTT. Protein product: CASRPPLRGKRVENTEAFF.

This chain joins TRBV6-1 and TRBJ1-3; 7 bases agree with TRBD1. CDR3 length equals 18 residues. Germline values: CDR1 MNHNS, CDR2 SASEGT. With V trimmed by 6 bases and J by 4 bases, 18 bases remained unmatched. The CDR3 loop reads CASRRGQGVIREGNTIYF. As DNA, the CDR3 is TGTGCCAGCAGACGAGGCCAGGGGGTTATTCGAGAGGGAAACACCATATATTTT.

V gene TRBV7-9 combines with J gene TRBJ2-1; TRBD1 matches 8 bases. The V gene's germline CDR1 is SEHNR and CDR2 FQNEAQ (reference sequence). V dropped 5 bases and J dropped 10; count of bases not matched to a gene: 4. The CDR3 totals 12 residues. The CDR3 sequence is CASSEDRAEQFF. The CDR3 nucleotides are TGTGCCAGCAGCGAGGACAGGGCAGAGCAGTTCTTC.

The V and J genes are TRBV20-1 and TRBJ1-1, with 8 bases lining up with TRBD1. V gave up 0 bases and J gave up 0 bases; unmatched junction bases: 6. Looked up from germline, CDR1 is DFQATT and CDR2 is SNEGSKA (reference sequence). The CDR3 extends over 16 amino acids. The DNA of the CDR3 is TGCAGTGCTAGAGATGGGACAGGAGGGATGAACACTGAAGCTTTCTTT. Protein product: CSARDGTGGMNTEAFF.

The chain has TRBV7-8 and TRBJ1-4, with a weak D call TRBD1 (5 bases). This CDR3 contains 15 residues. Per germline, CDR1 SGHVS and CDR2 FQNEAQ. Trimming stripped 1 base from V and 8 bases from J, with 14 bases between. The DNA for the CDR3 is TGTGCCAGCAGCTTAGTTTCAGGGAGAAGGGAAAAACTGTTTTTT. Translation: CASSLVSGRREKLFF.

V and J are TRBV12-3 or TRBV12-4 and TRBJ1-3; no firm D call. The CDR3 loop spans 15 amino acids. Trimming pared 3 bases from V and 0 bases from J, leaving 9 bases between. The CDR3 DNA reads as TGTGCCAGCAGTTTTTTTAGGGACTCTGGAAACACCATATATTTT. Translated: CASSFFRDSGNTIYF.

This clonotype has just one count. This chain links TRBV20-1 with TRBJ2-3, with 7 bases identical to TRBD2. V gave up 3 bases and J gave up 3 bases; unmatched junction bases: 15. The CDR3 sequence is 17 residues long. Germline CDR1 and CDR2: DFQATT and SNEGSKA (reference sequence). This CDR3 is CSASPYKGTSVTDTQYF. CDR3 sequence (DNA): TGCAGTGCTAGTCCCTACAAGGGAACTAGCGTAACAGATACGCAGTATTTT.

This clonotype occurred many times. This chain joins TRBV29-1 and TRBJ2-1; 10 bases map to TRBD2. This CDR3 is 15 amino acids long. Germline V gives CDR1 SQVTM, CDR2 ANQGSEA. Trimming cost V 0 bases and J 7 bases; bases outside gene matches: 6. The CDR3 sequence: CSVEDELAGLNEQFF. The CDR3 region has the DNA TGCAGCGTTGAAGATGAACTAGCGGGGCTAAATGAGCAGTTCTTC.

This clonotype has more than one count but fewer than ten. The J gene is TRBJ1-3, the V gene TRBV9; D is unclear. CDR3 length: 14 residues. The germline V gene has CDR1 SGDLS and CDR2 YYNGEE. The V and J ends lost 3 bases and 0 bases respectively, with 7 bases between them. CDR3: CASSAGVSGNTIYF. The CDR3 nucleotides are TGTGCCAGCAGCGCAGGAGTCTCTGGAAACACCATATATTTT.

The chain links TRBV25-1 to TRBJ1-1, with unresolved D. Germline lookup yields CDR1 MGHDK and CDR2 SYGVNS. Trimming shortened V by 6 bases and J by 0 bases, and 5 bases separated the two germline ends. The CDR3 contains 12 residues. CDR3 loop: CASRMVNTEAFF. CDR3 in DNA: TGTGCCAGCAGAATGGTGAACACTGAAGCTTTCTTT.

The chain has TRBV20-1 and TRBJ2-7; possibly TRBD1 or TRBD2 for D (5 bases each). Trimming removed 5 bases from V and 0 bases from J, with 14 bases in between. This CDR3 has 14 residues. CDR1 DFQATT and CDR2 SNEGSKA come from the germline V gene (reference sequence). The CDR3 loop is CSAGSGTASYEQYF. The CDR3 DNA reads TGCAGTGCTGGGTCTGGGACGGCCTCCTACGAGCAGTACTTC.

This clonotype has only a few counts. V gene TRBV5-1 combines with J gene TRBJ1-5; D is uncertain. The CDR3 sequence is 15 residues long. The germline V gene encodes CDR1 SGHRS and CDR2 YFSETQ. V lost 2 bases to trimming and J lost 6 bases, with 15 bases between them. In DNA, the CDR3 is TGCGCCAGCAGCTTTTTGGGAGTGGCTGGTCAGCCCCAGCATTTT. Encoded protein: CASSFLGVAGQPQHF.

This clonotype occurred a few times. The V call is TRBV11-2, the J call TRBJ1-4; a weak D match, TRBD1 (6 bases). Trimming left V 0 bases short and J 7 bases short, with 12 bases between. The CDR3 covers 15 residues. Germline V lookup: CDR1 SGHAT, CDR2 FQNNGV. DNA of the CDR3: TGTGCCAGCAGCTTAGACCAGGGGAAGGGTGAAAAACTGTTTTTT. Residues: CASSLDQGKGEKLFF.

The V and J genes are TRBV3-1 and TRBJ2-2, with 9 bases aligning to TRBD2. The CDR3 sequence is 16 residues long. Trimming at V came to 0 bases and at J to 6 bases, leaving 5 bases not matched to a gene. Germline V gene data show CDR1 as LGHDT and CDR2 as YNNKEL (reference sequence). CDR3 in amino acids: CASSQEGAGGAGELFF. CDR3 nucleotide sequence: TGTGCCAGCAGCCAAGAGGGAGCGGGGGGTGCCGGGGAGCTGTTTTTT.

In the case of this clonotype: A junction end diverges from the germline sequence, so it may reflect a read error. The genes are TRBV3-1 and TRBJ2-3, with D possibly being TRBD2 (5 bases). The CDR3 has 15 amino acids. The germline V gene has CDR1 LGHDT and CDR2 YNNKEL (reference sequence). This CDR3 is CASSQDGASTETQYF. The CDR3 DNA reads TGTGCCAGCAGCCAGGATGGCGCTAGCACAGAGACGCAGTATTTT.

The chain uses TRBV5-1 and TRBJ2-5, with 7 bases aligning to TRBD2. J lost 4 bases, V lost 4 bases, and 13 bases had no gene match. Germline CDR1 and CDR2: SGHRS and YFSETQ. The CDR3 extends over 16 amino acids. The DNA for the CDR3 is TGCGCCAGCAGCCCACCCCGAGCTAGCGGAGGAGAGACCCAGTACTTC. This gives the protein CASSPPRASGGETQYF.

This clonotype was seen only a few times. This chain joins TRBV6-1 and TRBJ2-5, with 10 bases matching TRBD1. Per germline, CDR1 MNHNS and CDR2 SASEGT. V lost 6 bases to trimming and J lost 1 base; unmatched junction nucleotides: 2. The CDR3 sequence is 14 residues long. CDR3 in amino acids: CASRGTGVQETQYF. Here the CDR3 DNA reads TGTGCCAGCAGGGGGACAGGGGTCCAAGAGACCCAGTACTTC.

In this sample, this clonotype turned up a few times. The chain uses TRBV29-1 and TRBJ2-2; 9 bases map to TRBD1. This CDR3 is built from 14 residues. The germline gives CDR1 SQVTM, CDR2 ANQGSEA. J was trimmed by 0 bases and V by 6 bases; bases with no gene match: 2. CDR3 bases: TGCAGCGTCCGACAGGGGGCGAACACCGGGGAGCTGTTTTTT. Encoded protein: CSVRQGANTGELFF.

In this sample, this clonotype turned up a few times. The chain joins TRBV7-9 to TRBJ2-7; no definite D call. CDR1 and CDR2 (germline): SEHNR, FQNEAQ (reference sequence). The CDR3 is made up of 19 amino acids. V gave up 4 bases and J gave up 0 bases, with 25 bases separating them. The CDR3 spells CASSSAPQNPASLSYEQYF. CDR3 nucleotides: TGTGCCAGCAGCTCCGCACCACAAAACCCTGCCTCCCTCTCCTACGAGCAGTACTTC.

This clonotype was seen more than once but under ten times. In nucleotides, the CDR3 is TGCGCCAGCAGCCGTCTAGGTGTTAACTATGGCTACACCTTC. Translation: CASSRLGVNYGYTF. This chain joins TRBV5-1 and TRBJ1-2, with D unresolved. Germline V gives CDR1 SGHRS, CDR2 YFSETQ. The V end lost 4 bases, the J end lost 1 base, and 11 bases lay between the germline ends. This CDR3 comprises 14 residues.

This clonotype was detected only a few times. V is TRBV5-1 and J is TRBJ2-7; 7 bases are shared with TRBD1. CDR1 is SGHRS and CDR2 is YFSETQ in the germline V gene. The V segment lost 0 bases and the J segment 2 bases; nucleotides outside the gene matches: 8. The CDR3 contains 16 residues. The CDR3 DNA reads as TGCGCCAGCAGCTTGGAAGGGACAGCAATAACCTACGAGCAGTACTTC. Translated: CASSLEGTAITYEQYF.

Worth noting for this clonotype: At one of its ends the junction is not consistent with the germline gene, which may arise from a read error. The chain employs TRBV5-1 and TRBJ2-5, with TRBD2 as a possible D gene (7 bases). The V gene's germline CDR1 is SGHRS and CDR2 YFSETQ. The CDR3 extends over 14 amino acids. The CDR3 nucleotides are TGCTCCAGCAGTAGGGGGGGAACCCAAGAGACCCAGTACTTC. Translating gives CSSSRGGTQETQYF.

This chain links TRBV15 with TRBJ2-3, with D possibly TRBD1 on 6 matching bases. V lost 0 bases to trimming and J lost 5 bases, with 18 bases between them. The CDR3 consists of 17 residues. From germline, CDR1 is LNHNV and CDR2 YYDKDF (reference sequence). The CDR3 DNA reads TGTGCCACCAGCAGAGATCGCAGATTGGGGGCGCGAGATACGCAGTATTTT. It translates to CATSRDRRLGARDTQYF. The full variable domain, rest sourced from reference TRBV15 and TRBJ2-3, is DAMVIQNPRYQVTQFGKPVTLSCSQTLNHNVMYWYQQKSSQAPKLLFHYYDKDFNNEADTPDNFQSRRPNTSFCFLDIRSPGLGDTAMYLCATSRDRRLGARDTQYFGPGTRLTVL.

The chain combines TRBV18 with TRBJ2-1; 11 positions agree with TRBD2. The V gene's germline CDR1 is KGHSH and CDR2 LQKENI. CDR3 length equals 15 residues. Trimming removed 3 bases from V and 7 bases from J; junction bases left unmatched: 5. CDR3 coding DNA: TGTGCCAGCTCACCCCTTAGCGGGAGGGGTAATGAGCAGTTCTTC. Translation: CASSPLSGRGNEQFF.

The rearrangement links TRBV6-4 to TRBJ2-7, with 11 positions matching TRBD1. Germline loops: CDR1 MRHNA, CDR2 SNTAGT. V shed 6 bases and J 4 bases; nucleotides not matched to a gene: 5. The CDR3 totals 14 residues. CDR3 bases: TGTGCCAGCAGATCCGGGACAGGGGGTTACGAGCAGTACTTC. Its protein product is CASRSGTGGYEQYF.

CDR3 DNA sequence: TGTGCCAGCAGCGTAGAAGGGCTTAACACCGGGGAGCTGTTTTTT. Its translation is CASSVEGLNTGELFF. The V call is TRBV9, the J call TRBJ2-2; D is ambiguous. Trimming took 0 bases from V and 2 from J, leaving 8 bases between them. Per germline, CDR1 SGDLS and CDR2 YYNGEE. The CDR3 is 15 residues long. Full variable domain (rest looked up from reference TRBV9 and TRBJ2-2): DSGVTQTPKHLITATGQRVTLRCSPRSGDLSVYWYQQSLDQGLQFLIQYYNGEERAKGNILERFSAQQFPDLHSELNLSSLELGDSALYFCASSVEGLNTGELFFGEGSRLTVL.

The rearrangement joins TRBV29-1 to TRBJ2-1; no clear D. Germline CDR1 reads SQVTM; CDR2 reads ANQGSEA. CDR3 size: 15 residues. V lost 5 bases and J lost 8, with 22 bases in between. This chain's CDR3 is CSVLDFFLVAHEQFF. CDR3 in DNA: TGCAGCGTTTTAGACTTCTTTCTGGTGGCACATGAGCAGTTCTTC.

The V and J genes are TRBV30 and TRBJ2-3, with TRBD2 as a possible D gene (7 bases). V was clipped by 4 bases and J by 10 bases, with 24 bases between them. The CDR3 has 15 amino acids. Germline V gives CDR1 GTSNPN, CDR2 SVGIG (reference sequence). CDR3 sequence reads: CAWTPFAGARGAQYF. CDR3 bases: TGTGCCTGGACCCCCTTTGCGGGGGCCCGTGGGGCGCAGTATTTT.